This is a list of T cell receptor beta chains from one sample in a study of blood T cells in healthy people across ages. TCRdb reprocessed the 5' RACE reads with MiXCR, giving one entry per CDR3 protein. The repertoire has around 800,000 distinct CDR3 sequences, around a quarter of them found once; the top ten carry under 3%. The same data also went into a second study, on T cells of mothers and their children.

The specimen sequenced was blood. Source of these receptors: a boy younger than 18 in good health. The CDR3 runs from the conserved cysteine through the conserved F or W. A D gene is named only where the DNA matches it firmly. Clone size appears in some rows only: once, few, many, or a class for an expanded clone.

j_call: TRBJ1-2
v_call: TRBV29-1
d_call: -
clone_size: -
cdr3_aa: CSMKEVRGYTF
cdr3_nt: TGCAGCATGAAGGAAGTGCGCGGCTACACCTTC

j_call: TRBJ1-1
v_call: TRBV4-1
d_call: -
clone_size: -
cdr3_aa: CASSPMTGNTEAFF
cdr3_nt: TGCGCCAGCAGCCCTATGACGGGGAACACTGAAGCTTTCTTT

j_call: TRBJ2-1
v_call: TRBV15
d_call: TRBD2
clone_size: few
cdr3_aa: CATSGAGGLSNEQFF
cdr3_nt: TGTGCCACCAGCGGGGCGGGGGGGCTCTCCAATGAGCAGTTCTTC

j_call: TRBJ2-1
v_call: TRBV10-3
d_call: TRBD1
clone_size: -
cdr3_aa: CAISRDRGYNEQFF
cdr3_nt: TGTGCCATCAGTAGGGACAGGGGCTACAATGAGCAGTTCTTC

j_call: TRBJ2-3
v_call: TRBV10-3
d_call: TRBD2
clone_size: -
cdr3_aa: CAISQSGGGTDTQYF
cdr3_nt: TGTGCCATCAGTCAAAGCGGGGGTGGCACAGATACGCAGTATTTT

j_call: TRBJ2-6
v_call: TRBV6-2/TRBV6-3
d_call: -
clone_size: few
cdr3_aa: CASSDRRLSGANVLTF
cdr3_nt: TGTGCCAGCAGCGACAGGCGTCTTTCTGGGGCCAACGTCCTGACTTTC

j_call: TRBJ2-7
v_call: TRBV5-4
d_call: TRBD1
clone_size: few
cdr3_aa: CASSLGGRQGRQEQYF
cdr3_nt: TGTGCCAGCAGCTTGGGGGGTCGACAGGGGAGGCAAGAGCAGTACTTC

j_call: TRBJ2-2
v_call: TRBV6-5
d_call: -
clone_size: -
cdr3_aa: CASSYGANTGELFF
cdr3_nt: TGTGCCAGCAGTTATGGGGCGAACACCGGGGAGCTGTTTTTT

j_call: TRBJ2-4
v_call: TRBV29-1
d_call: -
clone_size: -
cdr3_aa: CSVDGVGLAKNIQYF
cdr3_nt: TGCAGCGTTGACGGGGTAGGGTTGGCCAAAAACATTCAGTACTTC

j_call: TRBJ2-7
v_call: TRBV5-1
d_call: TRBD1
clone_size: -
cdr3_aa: CASSLRGQIHEQYF
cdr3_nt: TGCGCCAGCAGCTTGCGGGGACAGATCCACGAGCAGTACTTC

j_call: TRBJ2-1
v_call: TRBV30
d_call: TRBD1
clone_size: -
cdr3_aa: CAWKGAGEQFF
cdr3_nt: TGTGCCTGGAAGGGGGCGGGTGAGCAGTTCTTC

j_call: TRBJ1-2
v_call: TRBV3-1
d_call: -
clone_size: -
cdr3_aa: CASSQEAGSGYTF
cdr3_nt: TGTGCCAGCAGCCAAGAGGCAGGGAGTGGCTACACCTTC

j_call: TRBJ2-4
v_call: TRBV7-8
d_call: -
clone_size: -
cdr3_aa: CASSLRAGENIQYF
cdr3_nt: TGTGCCAGCAGCTTAAGGGCAGGAGAAAACATTCAGTACTTC

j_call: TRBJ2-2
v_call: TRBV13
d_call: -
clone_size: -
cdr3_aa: CASSSPRPTGELFF
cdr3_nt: TGTGCCAGCAGCTCCCCCAGGCCCACCGGGGAGCTGTTTTTT

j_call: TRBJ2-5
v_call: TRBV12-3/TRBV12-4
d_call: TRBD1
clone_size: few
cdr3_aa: CASRKGQGGETQYF
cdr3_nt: TGTGCCAGCAGGAAGGGACAGGGGGGGGAGACCCAGTACTTC

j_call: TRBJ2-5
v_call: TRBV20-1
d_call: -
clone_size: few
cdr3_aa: CSARVEAQETQYF
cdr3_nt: TGCAGTGCTAGAGTCGAGGCGCAAGAGACCCAGTACTTC

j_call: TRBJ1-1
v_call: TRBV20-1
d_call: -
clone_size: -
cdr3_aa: CSARPANTEAFF
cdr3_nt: TGCAGTGCTAGGCCGGCGAACACTGAAGCTTTCTTT

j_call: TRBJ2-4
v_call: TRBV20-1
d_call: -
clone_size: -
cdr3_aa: CSASLVAKNIQYF
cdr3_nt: TGCAGTGCTAGTTTGGTAGCCAAAAACATTCAGTACTTC

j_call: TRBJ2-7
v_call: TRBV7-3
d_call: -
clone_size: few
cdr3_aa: CASSPYRDEQYF
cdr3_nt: TGTGCCAGCAGCCCCTACAGGGACGAGCAGTACTTC

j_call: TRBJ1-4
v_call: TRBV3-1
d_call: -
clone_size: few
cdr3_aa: CASSQDPWEGTGEKLFF
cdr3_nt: TGTGCCAGCAGCCAAGATCCCTGGGAGGGAACGGGGGAAAAACTGTTTTTT

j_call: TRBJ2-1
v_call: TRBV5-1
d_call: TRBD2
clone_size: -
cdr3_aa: CASSIRTGGGNTYNEQFF
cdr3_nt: TGCGCCAGCAGCATCCGGACTGGCGGGGGGAACACCTACAATGAGCAGTTCTTC

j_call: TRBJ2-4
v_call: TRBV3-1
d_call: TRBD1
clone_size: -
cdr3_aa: CASTTGTGGGGAKNIQYF
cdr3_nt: TGTGCCAGCACAACCGGGACAGGGGGCGGTGGGGCCAAAAACATTCAGTACTTC